Presented here are 20 T cell receptor beta chains from one specimen sequenced in a study of T cell responses to AZD1222 COVID-19 vaccine. Method: immunoSEQ multiplex PCR; TCRdb's copy keeps in-frame clones and lacks some. The top ten hold approximately 1.2% of the sample, which has more than 90,000 clones, approximately 90% seen once. Sequences were derived from peripheral blood, sampled on day 0 of AZD1222 vaccination. The receptors were gathered from an adult in good health.

The chain links TRBV12-3 or TRBV12-4 to TRBJ2-7, with D unresolved. V lost 1 base to trimming and J lost 3 bases, with 7 bases between them. This CDR3 region has 13 residues. The CDR3 protein is CASSLGAYYEQYF. The CDR3 DNA is TGTGCCAGCAGTTTAGGAGCGTACTACGAGCAGTACTTC.

V and J are TRBV4-2 and TRBJ1-4; TRBD1 agrees at 7 bases. The CDR3 totals 19 residues. V shed 0 bases and J 6 bases; nucleotides not matched to a gene: 16. Germline V gene lookup returns CDR1 LGHNA and CDR2 YNFKEQ. The CDR3 spells CASSQEGPRRTRGYEKLFF. The CDR3 coding sequence is TGTGCCAGCAGCCAAGAAGGCCCGCGTAGGACCAGGGGGTATGAAAAACTGTTTTTT.

Only a few counts were recorded for this clone. The chain is built from TRBV6-4 and TRBJ1-2, with 8 bases aligning to TRBD1. CDR3 size: 16 residues. V dropped 7 bases and J dropped 3; count of bases not matched to a gene: 13. Per germline, CDR1 MRHNA and CDR2 SNTAGT. CDR3 bases: TGTGCCAGCATTATTGACAGGGGAAGAGTGGACTATGGCTACACCTTC. It codes for CASIIDRGRVDYGYTF.

The rearrangement links TRBV11-2 to TRBJ1-3, with no clear D. Germline lookup yields CDR1 SGHAT and CDR2 FQNNGV. The CDR3 length is 16 residues. Trimming removed 1 base at V and 0 bases at J, with 10 bases between. CDR3 residues: CASSLGRESSGNTIYF. The CDR3 DNA is TGTGCCAGCAGCTTAGGAAGGGAGAGCTCTGGAAACACCATATATTTT.

This chain uses TRBV30 with TRBJ1-1; 10 nucleotides line up with TRBD1. With V trimmed by 3 bases and J by 5 bases, 6 bases remained unmatched. This CDR3 is 14 amino acids long. The germline gives CDR1 GTSNPN, CDR2 SVGIG (reference sequence). The DNA for the CDR3 is TGTGCCTGGAGCCGGGGACAGGGGAGAACTGAAGCTTTCTTT. It is translated as CAWSRGQGRTEAFF. The full variable domain, its missing parts supplied by reference TRBV30 and TRBJ1-1, is SQTIHQWPATLVQPVGSPLSLECTVEGTSNPNLYWYRQAAGRGLQLLFYSVGIGQISSEVPQNLSASRPQDRQFILSSKKLLLSDSGFYLCAWSRGQGRTEAFFGQGTRLTVV.

The chain employs TRBV5-1 and TRBJ2-7; 7 bases are shared with TRBD1. Germline trimming cut 4 bases from V and 4 bases from J; bases unmatched to any gene: 11. CDR3 length: 15 residues. Germline lookup yields CDR1 SGHRS and CDR2 YFSETQ. The CDR3: CASSPTTTGYYEQYF. Here the CDR3 DNA reads TGCGCCAGCAGCCCCACAACGACAGGGTATTACGAGCAGTACTTC. The full variable domain, with the rest looked up from reference TRBV5-1 and TRBJ2-7, is KAGVTQTPRYLIKTRGQQVTLSCSPISGHRSVSWYQQTPGQGLQFLFEYFSETQRNKGNFPGRFSGRQFSNSRSEMNVSTLELGDSALYLCASSPTTTGYYEQYFGPGTRLTVT.

The rearrangement joins TRBV7-9 to TRBJ2-5; no firm D call. The CDR3 extends over 14 amino acids. CDR1 and CDR2 from the germline V gene are SEHNR and FQNEAQ (reference sequence). V was pared by 1 base and J by 5 bases, with 11 bases between. CDR3 protein: CASSLVVAAETQYF. CDR3 coding DNA: TGTGCCAGCAGCTTAGTAGTGGCAGCGGAGACCCAGTACTTC.

The J gene is TRBJ2-7, the V gene TRBV3-1 (or the pseudogene TRBV3-2); D gene ambiguous. Germline V gives CDR1 LGHDT, CDR2 YNNKEL (reference sequence). The CDR3 consists of 16 residues. V was shortened by 0 bases and J by 3 bases, with 15 bases between the two germline ends. The CDR3 spells CASSQDRTERYYEQYF. The CDR3 nucleotides are TGTGCCAGCAGCCAAGATCGGACCGAGAGATACTACGAGCAGTACTTC.

The chain links TRBV6-1 to TRBJ1-2; TRBD1 aligns across 8 bases. The ends lost 3 bases at V and 6 bases at J; junction bases unmatched: 0. The CDR3 totals 12 residues. From germline, CDR1 is MNHNS and CDR2 SASEGT. CDR3 in DNA: TGTGCCAGCAGTGAGGACAGGGATGGCTACACCTTC. Its translation: CASSEDRDGYTF.

Here the CDR3 DNA reads TGTGCCAGCCTAGGGGTCAAGAACACTGAAGCTTTCTTT. It yields the protein CASLGVKNTEAFF. The chain uses TRBV25-1 and TRBJ1-1, with D maybe TRBD1 (5 bases). Looked up from germline, CDR1 is MGHDK and CDR2 is SYGVNS. The V end lost 8 bases, the J end lost 1 base, and 11 bases lay between the germline ends. The CDR3 loop spans 13 amino acids. The whole variable domain, remainder taken from reference TRBV25-1 and TRBJ1-1, is EADIYQTPRYLVIGTGKKITLECSQTMGHDKMYWYQQDPGMELHLIHYSYGVNSTEKGDLSSESTVSRIRTEHFPLTLESARPSHTSQYLCASLGVKNTEAFFGQGTRLTVV.

The genes are TRBV27 and TRBJ1-1; D is unclear. The CDR3 has 16 amino acids. CDR1 and CDR2 (germline): MNHEY, SMNVEV (reference sequence). The V end was cut by 2 bases, the J end by 3 bases, with 16 bases between. The CDR3 reads CASSLNRRLADTEAFF. The CDR3 nucleotides read TGTGCCAGCAGTTTAAACAGACGATTAGCCGACACTGAAGCTTTCTTT.

A few counts support this clone. The chain links TRBV5-4 to TRBJ2-5; 12 positions agree with TRBD2. Germline trimming cut 0 bases from V and 5 bases from J; bases unmatched to any gene: 2. This CDR3 spans 15 amino acids. The germline gives CDR1 SGHNT, CDR2 YYREEE (reference sequence). The CDR3 sequence is CASSLASGGAETQYF. The CDR3 DNA reads as TGTGCCAGCAGCTTGGCTAGCGGGGGGGCTGAGACCCAGTACTTC.

This clone has more than one count but fewer than ten. This chain connects TRBV9 to TRBJ1-1; D is unclear. V shed 4 bases and J shed 1 base, with 11 bases lying between them. This CDR3 comprises 14 residues. Germline V gene sequence: CDR1 SGDLS, CDR2 YYNGEE. The CDR3: CASSPNPQNTEAFF. The CDR3, as DNA: TGTGCCAGCAGCCCGAATCCTCAGAACACTGAAGCTTTCTTT.

The V gene is TRBV28, the J gene TRBJ1-4, with TRBD1 identical over 8 bases. Germline loops: CDR1 MDHEN, CDR2 SYDVKM. J lost 11 bases, V lost 5 bases, and 10 bases had no gene match. The CDR3 contains 14 residues. The CDR3 spells CASSVRTGNFKLFF. In nucleotides, the CDR3 is TGTGCCAGCAGTGTGAGGACAGGGAACTTCAAACTGTTTTTT.

The V and J genes are TRBV6-5 and TRBJ1-2; D is unclear. Trimming removed 6 bases from V and 5 bases from J, with 10 bases in between. The CDR3 contains 12 residues. Germline V lookup: CDR1 MNHEY, CDR2 SVGAGI. CDR3 in amino acids: CASSPGIYGYTF. The CDR3 nucleotides are TGTGCCAGCAGCCCAGGAATATATGGCTACACCTTC.

The J gene is TRBJ1-5, the V gene TRBV7-2; no clear D. The CDR3 length is 12 residues. The ends were cut back, 3 bases at V and 6 bases at J, with 6 bases in the middle. Looked up from germline, CDR1 is SGHTA and CDR2 is FQGNSA. This chain's CDR3 is CASSFEAQPQHF. In DNA, the CDR3 is TGTGCCAGCAGCTTTGAGGCTCAGCCCCAGCATTTT.

This clone was seen a few times. The V gene is TRBV30, the J gene TRBJ2-6; possibly TRBD1 for D (6 bases). The CDR3 contains 17 residues. In germline, CDR1 is GTSNPN, CDR2 SVGIG (reference sequence). Trimming took off 5 bases at V and 3 bases at J, with 20 bases between the two ends. CDR3 nucleotides: TGTGCCTGGGAGCCCGGGACAAAGCCTTTTGGGGCCAACGTCCTGACTTTC. Residues: CAWEPGTKPFGANVLTF.

The chain links TRBV2 to TRBJ2-7; D may be TRBD2 (5 bases). This CDR3 is built from 15 residues. In germline, CDR1 is SNHLY, CDR2 FYNNEI. V was shortened by 4 bases and J by 3 bases, with 16 bases between the two germline ends. The CDR3 reads CASSAEVVGSYEQYF. The CDR3 DNA sequence: TGTGCCAGCAGTGCAGAGGTTGTTGGGAGCTACGAGCAGTACTTC.

The chain is built from TRBV7-6 and TRBJ1-4; D may be TRBD1 (5 bases). CDR1 is SGHVS, CDR2 FNYEAQ, per germline. The CDR3 sequence is 16 residues long. The V end lost 1 base, the J end lost 0 bases, and 9 bases lay between the germline ends. CDR3 sequence: CASSLVRGATNEKLFF. The CDR3 coding sequence is TGTGCCAGCAGCTTAGTGCGGGGGGCAACTAATGAAAAACTGTTTTTT. The entire variable domain, with the rest obtained from reference TRBV7-6 and TRBJ1-4, is as follows: GAGVSQSPRYKVTKRGQDVALRCDPISGHVSLYWYRQALGQGPEFLTYFNYEAQQDKSGLPNDRFSAERPEGSISTLTIQRTEQRDSAMYRCASSLVRGATNEKLFFGSGTQLSVL.

This chain uses TRBV30 with TRBJ2-3, with 8 bases identical to TRBD2. The CDR3 spans 16 residues. Germline V gene data show CDR1 as GTSNPN and CDR2 as SVGIG (reference sequence). V shed 0 bases and J 0 bases; nucleotides not matched to a gene: 5. CDR3 residues: CAWSVAGGGSTDTQYF. As DNA, the CDR3 is TGTGCCTGGAGTGTCGCCGGGGGGGGGAGCACAGATACGCAGTATTTT.